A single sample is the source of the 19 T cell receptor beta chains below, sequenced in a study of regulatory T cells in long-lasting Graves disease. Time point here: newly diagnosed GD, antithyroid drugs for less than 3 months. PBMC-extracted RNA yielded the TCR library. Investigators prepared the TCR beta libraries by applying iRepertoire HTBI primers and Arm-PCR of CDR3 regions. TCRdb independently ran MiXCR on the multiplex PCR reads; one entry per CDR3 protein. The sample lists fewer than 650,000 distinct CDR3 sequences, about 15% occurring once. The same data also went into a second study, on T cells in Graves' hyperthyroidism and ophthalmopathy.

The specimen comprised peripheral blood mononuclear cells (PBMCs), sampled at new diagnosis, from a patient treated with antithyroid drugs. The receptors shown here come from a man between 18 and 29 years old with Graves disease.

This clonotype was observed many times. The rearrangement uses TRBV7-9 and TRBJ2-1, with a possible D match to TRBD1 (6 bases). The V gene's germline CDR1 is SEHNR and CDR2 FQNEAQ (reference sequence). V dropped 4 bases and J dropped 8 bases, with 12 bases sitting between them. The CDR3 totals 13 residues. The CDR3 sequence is CASSYTGLDEQFF. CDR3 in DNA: TGTGCCAGCAGCTATACAGGGTTAGATGAGCAGTTCTTC.

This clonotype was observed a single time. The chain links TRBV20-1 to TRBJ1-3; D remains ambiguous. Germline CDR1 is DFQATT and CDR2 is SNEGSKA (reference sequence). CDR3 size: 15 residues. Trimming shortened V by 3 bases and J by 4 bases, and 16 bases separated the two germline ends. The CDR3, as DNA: TGCAGTGCTAGTCTCCCGGGTTTATACGGAAACACCATATATTTT. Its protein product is CSASLPGLYGNTIYF.

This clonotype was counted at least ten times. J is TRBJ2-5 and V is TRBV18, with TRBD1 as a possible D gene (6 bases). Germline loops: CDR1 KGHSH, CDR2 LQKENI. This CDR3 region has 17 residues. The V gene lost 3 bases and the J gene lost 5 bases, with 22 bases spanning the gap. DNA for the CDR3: TGTGCCAGCTCACCCCAAGCTCGGTTAGGGGGAACGGAGACCCAGTACTTC. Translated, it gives CASSPQARLGGTETQYF.

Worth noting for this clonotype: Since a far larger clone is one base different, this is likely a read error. Here the CDR3 DNA reads TGTGCCAGCAGCTTAGCTTCGTTCGAGCAGTTCTTC. This codes for CASSLASFEQFF. This rearrangement joins TRBV11-2 to TRBJ2-1; no clear D gene. The CDR3 has 12 residues. The germline V gene has CDR1 SGHAT and CDR2 FQNNGV. Deletions cut 1 base from V and 10 bases from J, with 8 bases between. Drawing the rest from reference TRBV11-2 and TRBJ2-1, the complete variable domain is EAGVAQSPRYKIIEKRQSVAFWCNPISGHATLYWYQQILGQGPKLLIQFQNNGVVDDSQLPKDRFSAERLKGVDSTLKIQPAKLEDSAVYLCASSLASFEQFFGPGTRLTVL.

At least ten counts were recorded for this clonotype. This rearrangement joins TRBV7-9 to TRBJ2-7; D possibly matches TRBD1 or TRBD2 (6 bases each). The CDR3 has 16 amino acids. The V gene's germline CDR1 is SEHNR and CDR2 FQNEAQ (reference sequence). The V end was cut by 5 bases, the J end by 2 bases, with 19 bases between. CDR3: CASSPVRGGLTYEQYF. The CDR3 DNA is TGTGCCAGCAGCCCGGTCAGAGGGGGGCTGACCTACGAGCAGTACTTC.

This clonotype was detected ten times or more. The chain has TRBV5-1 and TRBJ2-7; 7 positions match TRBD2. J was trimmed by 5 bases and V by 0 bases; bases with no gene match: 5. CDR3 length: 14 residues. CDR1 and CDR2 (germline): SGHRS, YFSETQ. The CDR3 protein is CASSLGSGVNEQYF. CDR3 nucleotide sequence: TGCGCCAGCAGCTTGGGCAGCGGGGTGAACGAGCAGTACTTC.

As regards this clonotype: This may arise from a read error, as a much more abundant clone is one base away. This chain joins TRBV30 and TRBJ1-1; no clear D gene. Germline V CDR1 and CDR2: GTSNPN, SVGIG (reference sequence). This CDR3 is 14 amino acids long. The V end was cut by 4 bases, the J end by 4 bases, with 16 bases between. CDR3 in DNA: TGTGCCTGGACTGTACTAGGGTGGGGCACTGAAGCTTTCTTT. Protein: CAWTVLGWGTEAFF.

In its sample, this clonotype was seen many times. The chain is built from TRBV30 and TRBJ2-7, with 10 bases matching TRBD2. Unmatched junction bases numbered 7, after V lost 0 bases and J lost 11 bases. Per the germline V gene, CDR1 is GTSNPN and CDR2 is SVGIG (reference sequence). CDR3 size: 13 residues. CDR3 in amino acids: CAWSVQASGREYF. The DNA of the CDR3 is TGTGCCTGGAGTGTACAGGCTAGCGGGAGAGAGTACTTC.

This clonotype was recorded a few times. The CDR3 region has the DNA TGTGCCAGCAGCTGGGTGGCTGGCGAAGAGACCCAGTACTTC. It translates to CASSWVAGEETQYF. This chain connects TRBV5-4 to TRBJ2-5, with D unresolved. Between the trimmed V and J ends, which lost 3 bases and 3 bases, there was a span of 12 bases. The CDR3 is 14 residues long. The V gene's germline CDR1 is SGHNT and CDR2 YYREEE (reference sequence).

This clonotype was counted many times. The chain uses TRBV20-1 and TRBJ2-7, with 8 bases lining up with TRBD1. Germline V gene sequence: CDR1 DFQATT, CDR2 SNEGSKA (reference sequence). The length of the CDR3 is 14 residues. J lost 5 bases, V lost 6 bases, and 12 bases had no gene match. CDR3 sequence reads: CSAELRQGADEQYF. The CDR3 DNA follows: TGCAGTGCCGAACTGCGTCAGGGGGCAGACGAGCAGTACTTC.

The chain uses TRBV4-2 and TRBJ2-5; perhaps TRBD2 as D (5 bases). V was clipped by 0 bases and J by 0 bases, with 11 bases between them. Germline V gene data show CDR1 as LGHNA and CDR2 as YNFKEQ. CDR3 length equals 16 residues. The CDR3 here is CASSQEGRGYQETQYF. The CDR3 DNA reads TGTGCCAGCAGCCAAGAGGGGAGAGGGTACCAAGAGACCCAGTACTTC.

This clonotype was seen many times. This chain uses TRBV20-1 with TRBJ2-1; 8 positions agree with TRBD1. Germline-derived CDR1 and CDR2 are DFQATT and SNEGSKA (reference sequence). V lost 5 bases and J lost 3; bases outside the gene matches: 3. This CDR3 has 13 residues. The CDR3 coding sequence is TGCAGTGCTCCGGGACAGGTCTACAATGAGCAGTTCTTC. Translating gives CSAPGQVYNEQFF.

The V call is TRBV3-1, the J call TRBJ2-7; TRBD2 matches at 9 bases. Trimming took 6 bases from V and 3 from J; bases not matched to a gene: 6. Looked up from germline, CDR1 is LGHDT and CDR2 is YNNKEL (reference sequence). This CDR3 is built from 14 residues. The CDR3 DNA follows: TGTGCCAGCAGTAATAGCGGGGGACGCTACGAGCAGTACTTC. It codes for CASSNSGGRYEQYF.

CDR3 sequence (DNA): TGCGCCAGCAGCTTGGCCGCGGGGCACGATGCCTCTGGAAACACCATATATTTT. It is translated as CASSLAAGHDASGNTIYF. V gene TRBV5-1 combines with J gene TRBJ1-3, with TRBD1 as a possible D gene (5 bases). Germline CDR1 reads SGHRS; CDR2 reads YFSETQ. CDR3 length: 18 residues. Trimming cost V 0 bases and J 0 bases, with 16 bases left between them.

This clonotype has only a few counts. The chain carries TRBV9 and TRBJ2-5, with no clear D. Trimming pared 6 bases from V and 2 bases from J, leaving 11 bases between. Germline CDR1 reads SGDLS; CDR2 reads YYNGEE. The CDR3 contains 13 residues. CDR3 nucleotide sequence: TGTGCCAGCACGAAAAGCAATCAAGAGACCCAGTACTTC. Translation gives CASTKSNQETQYF. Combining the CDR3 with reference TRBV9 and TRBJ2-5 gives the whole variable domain DSGVTQTPKHLITATGQRVTLRCSPRSGDLSVYWYQQSLDQGLQFLIQYYNGEERAKGNILERFSAQQFPDLHSELNLSSLELGDSALYFCASTKSNQETQYFGPGTRLLVL.

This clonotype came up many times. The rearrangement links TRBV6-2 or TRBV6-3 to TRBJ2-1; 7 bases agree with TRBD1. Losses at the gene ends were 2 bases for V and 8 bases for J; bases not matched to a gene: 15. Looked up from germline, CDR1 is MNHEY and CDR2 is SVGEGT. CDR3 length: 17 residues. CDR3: CASSYVIGGNVEHEQFF. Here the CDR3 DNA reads TGTGCCAGCAGTTACGTAATAGGGGGCAACGTGGAACATGAGCAGTTCTTC.

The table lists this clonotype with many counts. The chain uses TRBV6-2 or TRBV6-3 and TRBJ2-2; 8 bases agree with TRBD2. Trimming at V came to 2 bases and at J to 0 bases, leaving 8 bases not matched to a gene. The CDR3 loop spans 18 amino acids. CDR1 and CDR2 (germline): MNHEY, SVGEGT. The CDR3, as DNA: TGTGCCAGCAGTTACCCTCCGACTAGCGCTTCGAACACCGGGGAGCTGTTTTTT. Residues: CASSYPPTSASNTGELFF.

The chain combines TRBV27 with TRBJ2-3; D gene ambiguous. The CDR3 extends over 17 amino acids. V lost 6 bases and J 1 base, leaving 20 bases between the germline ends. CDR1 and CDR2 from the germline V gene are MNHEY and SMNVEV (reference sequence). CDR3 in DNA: TGTGCCAGCAGCCCTACCCTCGGTGTCTGGGGCACAGATACGCAGTATTTT. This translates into CASSPTLGVWGTDTQYF.

Here the CDR3 reads CASSYGLSYNEQFF. The CDR3 region has the DNA TGTGCCAGCAGTTACGGCTTATCCTACAATGAGCAGTTCTTC. V gene TRBV6-2 or TRBV6-3 combines with J gene TRBJ2-1; D not certain. The CDR3 consists of 14 residues. Per germline, CDR1 MNHEY and CDR2 SVGEGT. V gave up 2 bases and J gave up 1 base, with 6 bases separating them.